This T cell receptor beta chain was found in a study of graft-versus-host responses after intestinal transplantation. Study conclusions and caveats: Individuals who had graft-donor T cell macrochimerism had allografts that showed high graft-versus-host to host-versus-graft clonal ratios.

Measured with immunoSEQ multiplex PCR; TCRdb has only the in-frame clones, and not every one. Of around 14,000 clones in the sample, about 29% were seen once. Cell sorting after the reaction yielded proliferating CFSE-low CD3+CD4+ and CD3+CD8+ responders. This clone was observed a handful of times. The CDR3 runs 14 residues. From germline, CDR1 is SGHTA and CDR2 FQGNSA. The ends were cut back, 5 bases at V and 7 bases at J, with 18 bases in the middle. Sequences were derived from alloreactive CD4+ T cells from a mixed lymphocyte reaction culture, sampled before intestinal transplant. The subset denotes: CFSE-low proliferating T cells sorted from roughly six-day pre-transplant mixed lymphocyte reaction (GvH or HvG direction). The TCR originated in a human patient who received an intestinal transplant. The genes are TRBV7-2 and TRBJ2-7; D may be TRBD2 (6 bases). CDR3 nucleotide sequence: TGTGCCAGCAGCACCTTGCGGGGCGCGGGAGAGCAGTACTTC. As protein: CASSTLRGAGEQYF. The whole variable domain, filled in from reference TRBV7-2 and TRBJ2-7, reads GAGVSQSPSNKVTEKGKDVELRCDPISGHTALYWYRQSLGQGLEFLIYFQGNSAPDKSGLPSDRFSAERTGGSVSTLTIQRTQQEDSAVYLCASSTLRGAGEQYFGPGTRLTVT.